Sequencing of this T cell receptor beta chain was carried out in a study of blood T cell repertoires in COVID-19. Across the study: The samples span acute and convalescent COVID-19 from the United States, Italy and Spain. Sources were T cells, B-cell-depleted T cells, or PBMCs; the material itself was cDNA or gDNA.

The germline V gene encodes CDR1 SGHTA and CDR2 FQGTGA. There are 14 residues in the CDR3. Germline trimming cut 5 bases from V and 9 bases from J; bases unmatched to any gene: 9. Authors' processing steps: Counts of nucleated cells, estimated from reference gene primer amplification, were obtained. TCRdb keeps only in-frame clones here, not all; method: immunoSEQ multiplex PCR. That table gives V, J and clone size, and the DNA gave D and trimming. The table includes a few hundred thousand clones, around 87% detected once. The chain carries TRBV7-3 and TRBJ2-1, with 8 bases aligning to TRBD2. The clonotype comes from a man between 60 and 70 years old who had recovered from COVID-19. Material: peripheral blood. This CDR3 reads CASSRQTSAPEQFF. The CDR3, as DNA: TGTGCCAGCAGCCGCCAGACTAGCGCCCCTGAGCAGTTCTTC.